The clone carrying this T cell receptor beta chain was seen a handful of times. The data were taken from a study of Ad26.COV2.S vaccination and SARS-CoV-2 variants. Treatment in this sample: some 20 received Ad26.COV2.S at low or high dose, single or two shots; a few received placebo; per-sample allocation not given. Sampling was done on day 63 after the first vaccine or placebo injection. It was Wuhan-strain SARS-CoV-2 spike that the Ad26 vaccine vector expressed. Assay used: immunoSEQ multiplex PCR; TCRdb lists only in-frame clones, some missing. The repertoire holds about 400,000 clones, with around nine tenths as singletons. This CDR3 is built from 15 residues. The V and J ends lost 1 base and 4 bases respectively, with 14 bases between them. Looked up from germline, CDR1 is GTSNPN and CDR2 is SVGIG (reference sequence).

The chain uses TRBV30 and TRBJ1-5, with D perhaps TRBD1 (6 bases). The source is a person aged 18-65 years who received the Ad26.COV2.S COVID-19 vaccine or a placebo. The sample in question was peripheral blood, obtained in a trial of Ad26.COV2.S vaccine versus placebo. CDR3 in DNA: TGTGCCTGGAGTGCCGGGACAACTAGTAATCAGCCCCAGCATTTT. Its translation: CAWSAGTTSNQPQHF.